This section outlines one T cell receptor beta chain sequence together with its context. Within the sample, other DNA sequences also encode this same CDR3. Original data processing: Estimated nucleated cell counts came from reference gene primer amplification. This table comes from immunoSEQ multiplex PCR, and its TCRdb copy is limited to in-frame clones, with some not included. The V and J calls and clone size are taken from that table; D and trimming were inferred from the DNA. The sample lists about 260,000 clones; 87% were seen once. This specimen belongs to a study of blood T cell repertoires in COVID-19. Study details: Sites in the United States, Italy and Spain provided acute and convalescent COVID-19 samples. T cells, B-cell-depleted T cells, or PBMCs provided the cDNA or gDNA that served as material.

Germline values: CDR1 MDHEN, CDR2 SYDVKM. Between the trimmed V and J ends, which lost 4 bases and 2 bases, there was a span of 6 bases. The CDR3 is 12 residues long. The sequence derives from a woman between 45 and 65 years old with acute or convalescent COVID-19. Sequencing was performed on peripheral blood. The rearrangement uses TRBV28 and TRBJ2-7; D ambiguous. The DNA of the CDR3 is TGTGCCAGCAGTTCCGGTACCTACGAGCAGTACTTC. As protein: CASSSGTYEQYF.